This is a list of T cell receptor beta chains from one sample in a study of cytomegalovirus exposure and HLA in healthy donors. Sequencing was performed with immunoSEQ multiplex PCR; in TCRdb, only in-frame clones are kept and a portion is missing. This sample yields about 120,000 clones, of which 79% are seen a single time; approximately 4.5% belongs to the top ten. The sequenced sample consisted of PBMCs. The receptors shown here come from a man aged 25 to 40 in good health and CMV-seropositive. Both conserved end residues are part of each CDR3. The order of the fields is CDR3 protein, CDR3 DNA, V gene, D gene, J gene, clone size. The D gene is left open where the match is weak. The size of a clone is reported for some rows only, either as once, few or many, or as a class for expanded clones.

CDR3aa: CASSLGDRRTNYGYTF
CDR3nt: TGTGCCAGCAGCTTGGGGGACAGAAGGACTAACTATGGCTACACCTTC
v_gene: TRBV5-4
d_gene: TRBD1
j_gene: TRBJ1-2
abundance: once

CDR3aa: CASSQYSGNYGYTF
CDR3nt: TGCGCCAGCAGCCAATATAGCGGTAACTATGGCTACACCTTC
v_gene: TRBV4-3
d_gene: NA
j_gene: TRBJ1-2
abundance: few

CDR3aa: CASSVVKDGLRETQYF
CDR3nt: TGTGCCAGCAGCGTAGTGAAGGACGGACTTCGGGAGACCCAGTACTTC
v_gene: TRBV9
d_gene: NA
j_gene: TRBJ2-5
abundance: NA

CDR3aa: CSGSPNRRSEAFF
CDR3nt: TGCAGCGGTTCCCCTAACAGGCGCTCTGAAGCTTTCTTT
v_gene: TRBV29-1
d_gene: NA
j_gene: TRBJ1-1
abundance: NA

CDR3aa: CASSPRQTTGLAAALGQFF
CDR3nt: TGTGCCAGCAGCCCCCGGCAAACGACGGGACTAGCGGCCGCATTAGGGCAGTTCTTC
v_gene: TRBV11-3
d_gene: TRBD2
j_gene: TRBJ2-1
abundance: few

CDR3aa: CSVSDQETQYF
CDR3nt: TGCAGTGTGAGCGACCAAGAGACCCAGTACTTC
v_gene: TRBV20-1
d_gene: NA
j_gene: TRBJ2-5
abundance: NA

CDR3aa: CASSLAGGPAPETQYF
CDR3nt: TGTGCCAGCAGCTTAGCGGGAGGACCCGCCCCTGAGACCCAGTACTTC
v_gene: TRBV5-4
d_gene: TRBD2
j_gene: TRBJ2-5
abundance: NA

CDR3aa: CASSLVGTGGNQPQHF
CDR3nt: TGTGCCAGCAGCTTAGTAGGGACAGGGGGGAATCAGCCCCAGCATTTT
v_gene: TRBV7-2
d_gene: TRBD1
j_gene: TRBJ1-5
abundance: NA

CDR3aa: CASSIGPGGYEQYF
CDR3nt: TGTGCCAGTAGTATAGGGCCAGGGGGATACGAGCAGTACTTC
v_gene: TRBV19
d_gene: TRBD1
j_gene: TRBJ2-7
abundance: once

CDR3aa: CASRPGGAGTEAFF
CDR3nt: TGTGCCAGCAGACCAGGGGGCGCGGGAACTGAAGCTTTCTTT
v_gene: TRBV6-4
d_gene: TRBD1
j_gene: TRBJ1-1
abundance: NA

CDR3aa: CAWSGGSGGQETQYF
CDR3nt: TGTGCCTGGAGTGGAGGTAGCGGGGGCCAAGAGACCCAGTACTTC
v_gene: TRBV30
d_gene: TRBD2
j_gene: TRBJ2-5
abundance: NA

CDR3aa: CASSSAYEQYF
CDR3nt: TGTGCCAGCAGCTCTGCCTACGAGCAGTACTTC
v_gene: TRBV7-2
d_gene: NA
j_gene: TRBJ2-7
abundance: NA

CDR3aa: CASSPWQGLHEKLFF
CDR3nt: TGTGCCAGCAGTCCATGGCAGGGGCTTCATGAAAAACTGTTTTTT
v_gene: TRBV5-6
d_gene: NA
j_gene: TRBJ1-4
abundance: NA

CDR3aa: CASTSVGNGGEQYF
CDR3nt: TGTGCCAGCACCTCTGTCGGGAATGGCGGCGAGCAGTACTTC
v_gene: TRBV28
d_gene: NA
j_gene: TRBJ2-7
abundance: few

CDR3aa: CASGLWDREAEAFF
CDR3nt: TGCGCCAGCGGGCTTTGGGACAGGGAGGCTGAAGCTTTCTTT
v_gene: TRBV4-1
d_gene: TRBD1
j_gene: TRBJ1-1
abundance: once

CDR3aa: CASSLDLDSSPKYF
CDR3nt: TGTGCCAGCAGCTTAGATCTAGACTCGAGCCCCAAGTACTTC
v_gene: TRBV11-2
d_gene: NA
j_gene: TRBJ2-5
abundance: NA

CDR3aa: CASSVVAGATYNEQFF
CDR3nt: TGTGCCAGCAGCGTAGTAGCGGGGGCCACCTACAATGAGCAGTTCTTC
v_gene: TRBV9
d_gene: TRBD2
j_gene: TRBJ2-1
abundance: NA

CDR3aa: CAWSVWEASYEQYF
CDR3nt: TGTGCCTGGAGTGTCTGGGAGGCCTCCTACGAGCAGTACTTC
v_gene: TRBV30
d_gene: NA
j_gene: TRBJ2-7
abundance: NA

CDR3aa: CASSQDAPGTAYNSPLHF
CDR3nt: TGCGCCAGCAGCCAAGATGCGCCCGGGACAGCCTATAATTCACCCCTCCACTTT
v_gene: TRBV4-3
d_gene: TRBD1
j_gene: TRBJ1-6
abundance: NA